This T cell receptor (beta chain) was recovered during a study of OX40 agonist ivuxolimab in advanced cancers. Germline V lookup: CDR1 MDHEN, CDR2 SYDVKM. The CDR3 runs to 16 residues. V was trimmed by 4 bases and J by 3 bases, leaving 19 bases between them. The table came from immunoSEQ multiplex PCR; TCRdb's copy has only in-frame clones and leaves some out. The sample lists approximately 47,000 clones; about 83% were seen once. The sample in question was CD4+ or CD8+ T cells sorted from blood, obtained in a trial of the OX40 agonist ivuxolimab. This clonotype originated in an adult with an advanced solid tumor such as melanoma, head and neck, liver or kidney cancer. The chain employs TRBV28 and TRBJ2-7; D may correspond to TRBD1 or TRBD2 (6 bases each). The CDR3 DNA reads as TGTGCCAGCAGTTACCGTTACAGGGACTCGTACTACGAGCAGTACTTC. Amino acids: CASSYRYRDSYYEQYF.